This passage covers 6 T cell receptor beta chains from one sample sequenced in a study of memory B cells and T cells in multiple sclerosis. Which antigens these TCRs recognize remains unknown. After stimulus-free culture, autoproliferating CFSE-dim and non-proliferating CFSE-high T cells were sequenced separately. Cultures began with roughly 5x10^7 CFSE-labeled PBMCs, unstimulated for under 8 days, with replicate wells pooled. The table came from immunoSEQ multiplex PCR; TCRdb's copy has only in-frame clones and leaves some out. The profile covers over 35,000 clones, with around 79% appearing a single time and 0.85% to 1.2% taken by the ten largest. Sequencing was carried out using PBMCs from blood kept in culture. These receptor sequences come from a human donor with multiple sclerosis.

The chain recombines TRBV12-5 with TRBJ2-3; a weak D match, TRBD1 (6 bases). The CDR3 has 14 amino acids. Germline CDR1 and CDR2: LGHNT and FRNRAP. The V gene lost 1 base and the J gene lost 1 base, with 6 bases spanning the gap. CDR3 sequence (DNA): TGTGCTAGTGGTTTGGCAGGGGGCACAGATACGCAGTATTTT. The encoded protein is CASGLAGGTDTQYF.

This sequence joins TRBV11-2 and TRBJ1-5, with D possibly being TRBD1 (5 bases). The CDR3 is 12 residues long. Germline values: CDR1 SGHAT, CDR2 FQNNGV. The V end was cut by 1 base, the J end by 7 bases, with 5 bases between. CDR3 in amino acids: CASSLGGQPQHF. The CDR3 nucleotides read TGTGCCAGCAGCTTAGGGGGCCAGCCCCAGCATTTT.

The V call is TRBV30, the J call TRBJ2-6, with D unclear. The V end was cut by 1 base, the J end by 4 bases, with 5 bases between. The CDR3 sequence is 13 residues long. From germline, CDR1 is GTSNPN and CDR2 SVGIG (reference sequence). CDR3 protein: CAWSEPGANVLTF. CDR3 bases: TGTGCCTGGAGTGAACCCGGGGCCAACGTCCTGACTTTC.

The gene calls are TRBV19 and TRBJ1-1; weak D call: TRBD1 (5 bases). The CDR3 totals 14 residues. In germline, CDR1 is LNHDA, CDR2 SQIVND (reference sequence). V was cut by 3 bases and J by 5 bases, with 13 bases left in between. CDR3 loop: CASSMGGRETEAFF. DNA for the CDR3: TGTGCCAGTAGTATGGGGGGAAGGGAGACTGAAGCTTTCTTT.

This sequence joins TRBV13 and TRBJ1-1; 7 bases line up with TRBD1. The V segment lost 8 bases and the J segment 2 bases; nucleotides outside the gene matches: 5. The germline V gene has CDR1 PRHDT and CDR2 FYEKMQ (reference sequence). This CDR3 spans 13 amino acids. For the CDR3, the DNA is TGTGCCAGCTGTGAAGGGGGCAACACTGAAGCTTTCTTT. Its protein product is CASCEGGNTEAFF.

This chain joins TRBV27 and TRBJ1-1; D call uncertain. V lost 5 bases to trimming and J lost 1 base, with 14 bases between them. This CDR3 is built from 15 residues. Germline values: CDR1 MNHEY, CDR2 SMNVEV (reference sequence). CDR3 amino acids: CASSGRIEANTEAFF. CDR3 nucleotides: TGTGCCAGCAGTGGCCGTATCGAGGCGAACACTGAAGCTTTCTTT.